A single sample gave rise to the 15 T cell receptor beta chains below, sequenced in a study of OX40 agonist ivuxolimab in advanced cancers. Libraries were prepared by immunoSEQ multiplex PCR; TCRdb keeps only in-frame clonotypes and omits some of them. The table lists around 57,000 clones, around 92% of them singletons. The sample was CD4+ or CD8+ T cells sorted from blood, taken in a trial of the OX40 agonist ivuxolimab. Receptors originate from an adult with an advanced solid tumor such as melanoma, head and neck, liver or kidney cancer.

This chain uses TRBV4-1 with TRBJ1-4; weak D call: TRBD1 (5 bases). Germline V gene data show CDR1 as MGHRA and CDR2 as YSYEKL. V was trimmed by 2 bases and J by 8 bases, leaving 15 bases between them. This CDR3 has 15 residues. The CDR3 reads CASSQRLGPPEKLFF. In nucleotides, the CDR3 is TGCGCCAGCAGCCAACGACTGGGACCGCCCGAAAAACTGTTTTTT.

This clone was seen only once. This sequence joins TRBV21-1 and TRBJ1-3. TRBV21-1 counts as a pseudogene. The CDR3 extends over 16 amino acids. DNA for the CDR3: TGTGCCAGCAGCATTTTAGCAGGGAGCTCTGGAAACACCATATATTTT. Protein: CASSILAGSSGNTIYF.

This rearrangement joins TRBV4-1 to TRBJ2-3; D not certain. This CDR3 contains 13 residues. CDR1 is MGHRA, CDR2 YSYEKL, per germline. The V end lost 4 bases, the J end lost 2 bases, and 7 bases lay between the germline ends. The CDR3 coding sequence is TGCGCCAGCAGCCCATATTACACAGATACGCAGTATTTT. Translation: CASSPYYTDTQYF.

The count of this clone is one. The CDR3: CASSQDRDGYNQPQHF. As DNA, the CDR3 is TGCGCCAGCAGCCAAGACCGCGACGGGTACAATCAGCCCCAGCATTTT. The chain joins TRBV4-3 to TRBJ1-5; D ambiguous. Germline V gives CDR1 LGHNA, CDR2 YSLEER. Trimming removed 0 bases from V and 3 bases from J, with 12 bases in between. CDR3 length: 16 amino acids.

This clone was seen once. The CDR3 loop is CATSRGRQGNYNEQFF. The DNA for the CDR3 is TGTGCCACCAGCAGGGGTAGACAGGGTAATTACAATGAGCAGTTCTTC. J is TRBJ2-1 and V is TRBV15, with 7 bases lining up with TRBD1. Per germline, CDR1 LNHNV and CDR2 YYDKDF (reference sequence). This CDR3 comprises 16 residues. J gave up 4 bases and V 3 bases, and 9 bases lay outside the gene matches.

This clone was seen a few times. The genes are TRBV4-3 and TRBJ2-1; 8 bases are a match to TRBD2. Germline V gives CDR1 LGHNA, CDR2 YSLEER. This CDR3 has 16 residues. The trim removed 0 bases at V and 2 bases at J, leaving 3 bases unmatched. The CDR3 sequence: CASSQDPGGAYNEQFF. The CDR3 DNA is TGCGCCAGCAGCCAAGATCCGGGAGGGGCCTACAATGAGCAGTTCTTC.

V usage is TRBV7-2 and J usage is TRBJ2-5; tentatively, D is TRBD1 or TRBD2 (5 bases each). The CDR3 covers 16 residues. The V end lost 5 bases, the J end lost 5 bases, and 21 bases lay between the germline ends. Looked up from germline, CDR1 is SGHTA and CDR2 is FQGNSA. CDR3 protein: CASSLHAPGLGETQYF. The CDR3 bases are TGTGCCAGCAGCCTCCACGCTCCGGGGCTAGGCGAGACCCAGTACTTC.

Of note for this clone: The junction departs from germline at one end; a sequencing error may be responsible. The chain recombines TRBV9 with TRBJ2-1, with TRBD2 matching over 7 bases. Per the germline V gene, CDR1 is SGDLS and CDR2 is YYNGEE. The CDR3 has 16 amino acids. CDR3 in DNA: TGTGCCAGCAGCGTAGCGGGGGGAGGGTCCTTCAATGAGCAGTTCTTC. Amino acid sequence: CASSVAGGGSFNEQFF. The full variable domain, completed using reference TRBV9 and TRBJ2-1, is DSGVTQTPKHLITATGQRVTLRCSPRSGDLSVYWYQQSLDQGLQFLIQYYNGEERAKGNILERFSAQQFPDLHSELNLSSLELGDSALYFCASSVAGGGSFNEQFFGPGTRLTVL.

This chain's CDR3 is CASNGLAGGPDTQYF. CDR3 in DNA: TGTGCCAGCAATGGACTAGCGGGGGGGCCAGATACGCAGTATTTT. The chain is built from TRBV28 and TRBJ2-3, with 15 bases lining up with TRBD2. Germline loops: CDR1 MDHEN, CDR2 SYDVKM. This CDR3 region has 15 residues. V lost 7 bases to trimming and J lost 4 bases; unmatched junction nucleotides: 3.

Of note for this clone: Other DNA sequences of this sample code for an identical CDR3. In DNA form, the CDR3 reads TGTGCCAGCAGCGTAGGGGTCGGGGAGCTGTTTTTT. Translation: CASSVGVGELFF. This chain uses TRBV9 with TRBJ2-2, with D unclear. Trimming removed 0 bases from V and 7 bases from J, with 4 bases in between. The CDR3 is 12 amino acids. In germline, CDR1 is SGDLS, CDR2 YYNGEE.

V gene TRBV28 combines with J gene TRBJ2-7; the D gene is possibly TRBD2 (5 bases). Germline V gene lookup returns CDR1 MDHEN and CDR2 SYDVKM. The CDR3 loop spans 16 amino acids. V was clipped by 1 base and J by 2 bases, with 15 bases between them. The CDR3 nucleotides read TGTGCCAGCAGTTTATTAATCGGACTCCCACCCTACGAGCAGTACTTC. Protein sequence: CASSLLIGLPPYEQYF.

The V and J genes are TRBV28 and TRBJ1-3; D unresolved. Per the germline V gene, CDR1 is MDHEN and CDR2 is SYDVKM. V shed 5 bases and J shed 0 bases, with 14 bases lying between them. CDR3 length: 16 residues. CDR3 residues: CASSNPTENSGNTIYF. The CDR3 region has the DNA TGTGCCAGCAGTAATCCCACAGAGAACTCTGGAAACACCATATATTTT.

The chain employs TRBV2 and TRBJ2-7; weak D call: TRBD2 (5 bases). Per the germline V gene, CDR1 is SNHLY and CDR2 is FYNNEI. V lost 4 bases and J 7 bases, leaving 17 bases between the germline ends. The CDR3 covers 14 residues. The CDR3: CASSGASPAGEQYF. The CDR3 nucleotides are TGTGCCAGCAGTGGGGCCTCCCCGGCGGGTGAGCAGTACTTC.

The chain couples TRBV4-2 to TRBJ2-1; D is undetermined. This CDR3 has 14 amino acids. V dropped 0 bases and J dropped 6 bases, with 9 bases sitting between them. Germline V gene lookup returns CDR1 LGHNA and CDR2 YNFKEQ. The DNA of the CDR3 is TGTGCCAGCAGCCAAGACGCCGGAGCCAATGAGCAGTTCTTC. Its translation is CASSQDAGANEQFF.

This chain joins TRBV9 and TRBJ1-2; D is ambiguous. The germline V gene has CDR1 SGDLS and CDR2 YYNGEE. The CDR3 extends over 17 amino acids. V was trimmed by 0 bases and J by 6 bases, leaving 21 bases between them. The CDR3 region has the DNA TGTGCCAGCAGCGTAGAATTGGCCGCGCCTCATCCCCATGGCTACACCTTC. Translated: CASSVELAAPHPHGYTF.